What follows are 31 T cell receptor beta chains derived from one specimen sequenced in a study of control samples from healthy donors and cancer patients. Data came from immunoSEQ multiplex PCR; TCRdb stores just in-frame clones and leaves some out. In the table there are 110,000 or so clones, around nine tenths of which are singletons. What was sequenced was blood. The receptors originated from a man aged 25 to 40 in good health.

CDR3 in DNA: TGTGCCAGCAGCGCGGGGCCCCTCGGCTCTGGAAACACCATATATTTT. Protein: CASSAGPLGSGNTIYF. This rearrangement joins TRBV9 to TRBJ1-3, with D tentatively TRBD1 (5 bases). The germline gives CDR1 SGDLS, CDR2 YYNGEE. Trimming removed 3 bases at V and 0 bases at J, with 13 bases between. The CDR3 totals 16 residues.

The V and J genes are TRBV30 and TRBJ1-2; 8 bases fit TRBD1. After removal of 0 bases from V and 2 bases from J, the junction contained 5 bases not matched to a gene. Germline CDR1 is GTSNPN and CDR2 is SVGIG (reference sequence). The CDR3 has 15 amino acids. CDR3 sequence (DNA): TGTGCCTGGAGTGTCACAGGGGGAAGAAACTATGGCTACACCTTC. Protein sequence: CAWSVTGGRNYGYTF.

The J gene is TRBJ1-5, the V gene TRBV11-2; the D is unclear. V was shortened by 1 base and J by 0 bases, with 4 bases between the two germline ends. The CDR3 consists of 14 residues. Germline CDR1 reads SGHAT; CDR2 reads FQNNGV. CDR3 amino acids: CASSLGYSNQPQHF. The CDR3 bases are TGTGCCAGCAGCTTAGGTTATAGCAATCAGCCCCAGCATTTT.

DNA for the CDR3: TGCACCAGCAGCCAAGGTCAGGGTCCATATGGCTACACCTTC. The encoded protein is CTSSQGQGPYGYTF. The V and J genes are TRBV1 and TRBJ1-2; TRBD1 is the table's D call and was not checked against the DNA. TRBV1 is tagged as a pseudogene. CDR3 size: 14 residues.

This chain connects TRBV30 to TRBJ2-1; 7 nucleotides align to TRBD1. Per the germline V gene, CDR1 is GTSNPN and CDR2 is SVGIG (reference sequence). The CDR3 loop spans 15 amino acids. With V trimmed by 4 bases and J by 4 bases, 10 bases remained unmatched. The CDR3 region is CAWTWTGQPYNEQFF. DNA of the CDR3: TGTGCCTGGACTTGGACAGGACAGCCATACAATGAGCAGTTCTTC.

This rearrangement joins TRBV2 to TRBJ2-5; D might be TRBD2 (5 bases). Germline-derived CDR1 and CDR2 are SNHLY and FYNNEI. Trimming shortened V by 2 bases and J by 5 bases, and 12 bases separated the two germline ends. CDR3 length: 14 amino acids. CDR3 DNA: TGTGCCAGCAGTGAAAGGGAGAGGGAGGAGACCCAGTACTTC. It translates to CASSEREREETQYF.

This clone was seen just once. This chain links TRBV27 with TRBJ1-1; maybe TRBD1 (5 bases). The CDR3 contains 15 residues. Germline V lookup: CDR1 MNHEY, CDR2 SMNVEV (reference sequence). V was cut by 0 bases and J by 3 bases, with 11 bases left in between. For the CDR3, the DNA is TGTGCCAGCAGTTTATCCCCCAGGGACTACACTGAAGCTTTCTTT. This codes for CASSLSPRDYTEAFF.

The chain couples TRBV10-3 to TRBJ2-3, with 8 nucleotides matching TRBD1. CDR3 length: 13 amino acids. Losses at the gene ends were 7 bases for V and 1 base for J; bases not matched to a gene: 1. Germline CDR1 is ENHRY and CDR2 is SYGVKD. The CDR3: CAITGQGTDTQYF. The CDR3, as DNA: TGTGCCATCACGGGACAGGGCACAGATACGCAGTATTTT.

The gene calls are TRBV7-8 and TRBJ1-5; no definite D call. CDR1 and CDR2 from the germline V gene are SGHVS and FQNEAQ. CDR3 size: 13 residues. Trimming took off 2 bases at V and 6 bases at J, with 8 bases between the two ends. This chain's CDR3 is CASSLSRSQPQHF. In DNA, the CDR3 is TGTGCCAGCAGCTTATCTCGAAGTCAGCCCCAGCATTTT.

The chain joins TRBV18 to TRBJ1-5, with 9 bases aligning to TRBD1. From germline, CDR1 is KGHSH and CDR2 LQKENI. V was pared by 3 bases and J by 3 bases, with 12 bases of the junction left unmatched. This CDR3 spans 18 amino acids. The CDR3 DNA sequence: TGTGCCAGCTCACCCCAAAATCCGGGACAGGGAATCAATCAGCCCCAGCATTTT. This translates into CASSPQNPGQGINQPQHF.

The chain joins TRBV19 to TRBJ1-5; possible D gene TRBD1, 5 bases. V dropped 6 bases and J dropped 4 bases, with 10 bases sitting between them. The CDR3 contains 13 residues. Germline V gives CDR1 LNHDA, CDR2 SQIVND (reference sequence). The CDR3 reads CASRLTENQPQHF. The DNA of the CDR3 is TGTGCCAGTAGGCTGACAGAAAATCAGCCCCAGCATTTT.

This chain connects TRBV20-1 to TRBJ1-3; TRBD1 might be the D (5 bases). In germline, CDR1 is DFQATT, CDR2 SNEGSKA (reference sequence). The CDR3 is 14 amino acids. Trimming removed 3 bases at V and 3 bases at J, with 12 bases between. In DNA form, the CDR3 reads TGCAGTGCTAGTAGCGGGACTAATGGAAACACCATATATTTT. Its translation is CSASSGTNGNTIYF.

V usage is TRBV5-1 and J usage is TRBJ1-2; maybe TRBD1 (5 bases). Germline CDR1 is SGHRS and CDR2 is YFSETQ. V was cut by 4 bases and J by 2 bases, with 9 bases left in between. The CDR3 is 13 residues long. CDR3 in amino acids: CASSGDGNYGYTF. For the CDR3, the DNA is TGCGCCAGCAGCGGGGACGGCAACTATGGCTACACCTTC.

This chain connects TRBV7-9 to TRBJ2-1, with no clear D. The CDR3 sequence is 11 residues long. Trimming pared 2 bases from V and 9 bases from J, leaving 5 bases between. Germline CDR1 and CDR2: SEHNR and FQNEAQ (reference sequence). This chain's CDR3 is CASSLSGEQFF. The CDR3, as DNA: TGTGCCAGCAGCTTATCTGGTGAGCAGTTCTTC. Based on the CDR3 plus reference TRBV7-9 and TRBJ2-1, the full variable domain is DTGVSQNPRHKITKRGQNVTFRCDPISEHNRLYWYRQTLGQGPEFLTYFQNEAQLEKSRLLSDRFSAERPKGSFSTLEIQRTEQGDSAMYLCASSLSGEQFFGPGTRLTVL.

This clone occurred once. The V call is TRBV29-1, the J call TRBJ2-4; D call uncertain. V was cut by 0 bases and J by 6 bases, with 9 bases left in between. The CDR3 totals 13 residues. Germline CDR1 reads SQVTM; CDR2 reads ANQGSEA. CDR3 loop: CSVEEEMGNIQYF. The CDR3 nucleotides are TGCAGCGTTGAAGAGGAGATGGGAAACATTCAGTACTTC.

The rearrangement joins TRBV29-1 to TRBJ2-4; D perhaps matches TRBD2 (6 bases). The CDR3 loop spans 18 amino acids. Trimming removed 5 bases at V and 1 base at J, with 24 bases between. CDR1 is SQVTM and CDR2 is ANQGSEA in the germline V gene. CDR3 protein: CSVPRATPAGTAKNIQYF. CDR3 DNA: TGCAGCGTTCCCCGGGCCACCCCCGCTGGGACTGCCAAAAACATTCAGTACTTC.

Here the CDR3 DNA reads TGTGCCAGCAGCGCTAGTGACAGGTCGCCCTATGGCTACACCTTC. Its protein is CASSASDRSPYGYTF. The chain is built from TRBV9 and TRBJ1-2; D may be TRBD1 (6 bases). Looked up from germline, CDR1 is SGDLS and CDR2 is YYNGEE. The CDR3 extends over 15 amino acids. V dropped 3 bases and J dropped 4 bases, with 16 bases sitting between them.

The chain couples TRBV7-3 to TRBJ2-1; maybe TRBD2 (6 bases). Germline V lookup: CDR1 SGHTA, CDR2 FQGTGA. Trimming cost V 4 bases and J 7 bases, with 14 bases left between them. The CDR3 is made up of 14 amino acids. As DNA, the CDR3 is TGTGCCAGCAGCTCCGCGGGGCCACCTAATGAGCAGTTCTTC. As protein: CASSSAGPPNEQFF.

This chain joins TRBV19 and TRBJ2-2; no reliable D call. Germline CDR1 reads LNHDA; CDR2 reads SQIVND (reference sequence). V was clipped by 7 bases and J by 1 base, with 10 bases between them. The CDR3 loop spans 14 amino acids. CDR3 in DNA: TGTGCCAGTAATCAGGCCTTGAACACCGGGGAGCTGTTTTTT. Encoded protein: CASNQALNTGELFF. Full variable domain (outside the CDR3, taken from reference TRBV19 and TRBJ2-2): DGGITQSPKYLFRKEGQNVTLSCEQNLNHDAMYWYRQDPGQGLRLIYYSQIVNDFQKGDIAEGYSVSREKKESFPLTVTSAQKNPTAFYLCASNQALNTGELFFGEGSRLTVL.

V usage is TRBV11-3 and J usage is TRBJ1-1; tentative D call: TRBD1 (6 bases). Germline values: CDR1 SGHNT, CDR2 YENEEA. Deletions cut 5 bases from V and 7 bases from J, with 11 bases between. This CDR3 has 12 residues. CDR3 sequence reads: CASSQGTFEAFF. The CDR3 DNA follows: TGTGCCAGCAGCCAGGGGACATTTGAAGCTTTCTTT.

This clone appeared a single time. The chain joins TRBV14 to TRBJ1-4; TRBD1 is a possible D gene (5 bases). The CDR3 spans 16 residues. The V end lost 3 bases, the J end lost 4 bases, and 15 bases lay between the germline ends. Germline CDR1 and CDR2: SGHDN and FVKESK. The CDR3: CASSQGGGGFNEKLFF. CDR3 nucleotide sequence: TGTGCCAGCAGCCAGGGTGGCGGGGGATTTAATGAAAAACTGTTTTTT.

The chain employs TRBV5-1 and TRBJ1-4; D unclear. Trimming took off 0 bases at V and 0 bases at J, with 3 bases between the two ends. This CDR3 has 14 residues. Germline V CDR1 and CDR2: SGHRS, YFSETQ. CDR3 loop: CASSLGTTNEKLFF. CDR3 in DNA: TGCGCCAGCAGCTTGGGAACAACTAATGAAAAACTGTTTTTT.

CDR3 sequence reads: CASSPQGKVPNTGELFF. The CDR3 nucleotides are TGTGCCAGCAGCCCCCAGGGGAAGGTCCCCAACACCGGGGAGCTGTTTTTT. The rearrangement joins TRBV9 to TRBJ2-2; maybe TRBD1 (6 bases). The CDR3 contains 17 residues. V was cut by 4 bases and J by 2 bases, with 18 bases left in between. CDR1 and CDR2 from the germline V gene are SGDLS and YYNGEE.

A few counts support this clone. The CDR3 sequence: CASSSQGWSGNTIYF. Written as DNA, the CDR3 is TGTGCCAGCAGCTCGCAGGGATGGTCTGGAAACACCATATATTTT. This chain links TRBV7-9 with TRBJ1-3; D possibly corresponds to TRBD1 (5 bases). The CDR3 length is 15 residues. Between the trimmed V and J ends, which lost 4 bases and 1 base, there was a span of 11 bases. Looked up from germline, CDR1 is SEHNR and CDR2 is FQNEAQ (reference sequence). The whole variable domain, remainder taken from reference TRBV7-9 and TRBJ1-3, is DTGVSQNPRHKITKRGQNVTFRCDPISEHNRLYWYRQTLGQGPEFLTYFQNEAQLEKSRLLSDRFSAERPKGSFSTLEIQRTEQGDSAMYLCASSSQGWSGNTIYFGEGSWLTVV.

This clone was detected only once. The rearrangement links TRBV14 to TRBJ1-5; no definite D call. CDR1 SGHDN and CDR2 FVKESK come from the germline V gene. V was pared by 4 bases and J by 0 bases, with 4 bases between. There are 13 residues in the CDR3. CDR3: CASSLTSNQPQHF. For the CDR3, the DNA is TGTGCCAGCAGCCTGACTAGCAATCAGCCCCAGCATTTT.

The chain combines TRBV18 with TRBJ1-2, with D possibly TRBD1 on 6 matching bases. V gave up 0 bases and J gave up 11 bases, with 10 bases separating them. Germline V lookup: CDR1 KGHSH, CDR2 LQKENI. The CDR3 length is 12 residues. CDR3 sequence: CASSPPLTGYTF. The CDR3 DNA follows: TGTGCCAGCTCACCACCTCTCACAGGGTACACCTTC.

The chain carries TRBV19 and TRBJ1-2; tentative D call: TRBD1 (5 bases). This CDR3 has 16 residues. Trimming shortened V by 6 bases and J by 5 bases, and 22 bases separated the two germline ends. In germline, CDR1 is LNHDA, CDR2 SQIVND (reference sequence). The CDR3 nucleotides are TGTGCCAGTAGCTCGGTCGGGGATTCAGGGAATTATGGCTACACCTTC. Amino acids: CASSSVGDSGNYGYTF.

This chain joins TRBV29-1 and TRBJ1-4; no clear D gene. This CDR3 region has 13 residues. Germline V CDR1 and CDR2: SQVTM, ANQGSEA. The V gene lost 6 bases and the J gene lost 8 bases, with 16 bases spanning the gap. The CDR3 loop reads CSVAPGKGEKLFF. Written as DNA, the CDR3 is TGCAGCGTGGCCCCCGGGAAGGGAGAAAAACTGTTTTTT. Combining the CDR3 with reference TRBV29-1 and TRBJ1-4 gives the whole variable domain SAVISQKPSRDICQRGTSLTIQCQVDSQVTMMFWYRQQPGQSLTLIATANQGSEATYESGFVIDKFPISRPNLTFSTLTVSNMSPEDSSIYLCSVAPGKGEKLFFGSGTQLSVL.

This clone has only one observation. The chain employs TRBV12-3 or TRBV12-4 and TRBJ1-5, with unresolved D. The CDR3 sequence is 13 residues long. The germline V and J ends were trimmed by 6 bases and 7 bases, with 13 bases remaining between them. The CDR3 spells CASSLVVSQPQHF. In DNA form, the CDR3 reads TGTGCCAGCAGCCTCGTCGTTAGCCAGCCCCAGCATTTT.

This clone was found a few times. The DNA for the CDR3 is TGTGCCAGCAGCCAACCAACAGGGGCGAGGGCTTTCTTT. It yields the protein CASSQPTGARAFF. This chain connects TRBV3-1 (or the pseudogene TRBV3-2) to TRBJ1-1; 7 nucleotides match TRBD1. Looked up from germline, CDR1 is LGHDT and CDR2 is YNNKEL (reference sequence). CDR3 length: 13 amino acids. J gave up 11 bases and V 2 bases, and 8 bases lay outside the gene matches.

The V and J genes are TRBV18 and TRBJ1-4, with D perhaps matching TRBD1 (6 bases). The CDR3 totals 13 residues. The V gene's germline CDR1 is KGHSH and CDR2 LQKENI. V shed 5 bases and J shed 5 bases, with 9 bases lying between them. CDR3 bases: TGTGCCAGCTCATCAGGGGAAAATGAAAAACTGTTTTTT. It yields the protein CASSSGENEKLFF.